This T cell receptor beta chain was recorded in a study of breast tumors, draining lymph nodes, adjacent tissues. Study observations and caveats: Data only fit, rather than demonstrated, lymph node origin of most tumor T cells. Tumor and nontumor repertoires were significantly more similar in luminal-like than in basal-like breast cancer. Data fit most tumor T cells coming from lymph node, expanding in tumor. Tumor TCR diversity was below lymph nodes but above nontumor tissue.

The CDR3 has 11 amino acids. Germline values: CDR1 MNHEY, CDR2 SVGAGI. The V gene lost 5 bases and the J gene lost 5 bases, with 6 bases spanning the gap. Many counts were recorded for this clonotype. Its antigen is currently unknown. Given a much more abundant clone one base away, this may be a read error. Samples came from axillary lymph nodes draining the breast cancer. TCRdb passed the multiplex PCR reads through MiXCR, listing each CDR3 protein once. Seen here are about 89,000 distinct CDR3 sequences, more than 25% observed once, and the top ten hold roughly 7.3%. This chain uses TRBV6-5 with TRBJ1-2; D not certain. Sequencing used axillary lymph node tissue. The TCR was taken from a female donor with breast cancer. Some clones in this sample may be carry-over from other donors' samples. CDR3 protein: CASSHTYGYTF. The CDR3 DNA follows: TGTGCCAGCAGTCACACTTATGGCTACACCTTC.